This record looks at one T cell receptor beta chain sequence and its context. No antigen is known for it. The source of the sample is a study of T cell responses to AZD1222 COVID-19 vaccine. General study findings and limits: Clonal diversity was possibly underestimated; the donors were predominantly white British and more often female. Repertoires were collected only later (after the peak T cell response had occurred).

This CDR3 region has 15 residues. The junction had 8 bases not matched to a gene; V was cut back by 4 bases and J by 1 base. Germline CDR1 SGHDT, CDR2 YYEEEE. Assay: immunoSEQ multiplex PCR; the TCRdb copy retains only in-frame clones and omits some. The data contain over 150,000 clones, less than 90% of them singletons. The source was peripheral blood, collected on day 0 of MenACWY control vaccination. This clonotype was sampled from an adult in good health. The chain links TRBV5-6 to TRBJ2-7; 7 bases agree with TRBD1. CDR3 in amino acids: CASSSLTGASYEQYF. The DNA for the CDR3 is TGTGCCAGCAGCAGCCTCACAGGGGCGTCCTACGAGCAGTACTTC.